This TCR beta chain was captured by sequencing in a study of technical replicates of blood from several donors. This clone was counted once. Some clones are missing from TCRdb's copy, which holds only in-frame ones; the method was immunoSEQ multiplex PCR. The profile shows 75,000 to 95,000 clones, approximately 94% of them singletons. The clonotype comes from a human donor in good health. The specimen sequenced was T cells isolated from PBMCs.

This chain's CDR3 is CASSRTGATTNTEAFF. In nucleotides, the CDR3 is TGTGCCAGCAGCCGTACAGGGGCCACTACGAACACTGAAGCTTTCTTT. The chain combines TRBV7-8 with TRBJ1-1; 7 bases align to TRBD1. This CDR3 region has 16 residues. Germline lookup yields CDR1 SGHVS and CDR2 FQNEAQ. The V segment lost 5 bases and the J segment 1 base; nucleotides outside the gene matches: 10.